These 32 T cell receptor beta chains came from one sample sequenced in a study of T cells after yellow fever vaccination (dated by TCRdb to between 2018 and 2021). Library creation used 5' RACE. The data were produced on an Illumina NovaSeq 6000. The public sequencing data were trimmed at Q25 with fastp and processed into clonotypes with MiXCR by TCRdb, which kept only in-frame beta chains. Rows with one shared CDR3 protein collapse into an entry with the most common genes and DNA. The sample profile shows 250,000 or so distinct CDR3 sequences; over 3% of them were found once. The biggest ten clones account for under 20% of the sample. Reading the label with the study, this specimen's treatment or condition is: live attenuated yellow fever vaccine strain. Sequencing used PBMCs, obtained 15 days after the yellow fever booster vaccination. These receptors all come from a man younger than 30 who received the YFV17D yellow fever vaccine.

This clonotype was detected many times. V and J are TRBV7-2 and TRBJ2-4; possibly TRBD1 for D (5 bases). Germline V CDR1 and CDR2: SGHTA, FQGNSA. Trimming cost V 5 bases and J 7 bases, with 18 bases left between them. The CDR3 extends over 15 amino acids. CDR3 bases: TGTGCCAGCAGCCTTGTAGGGGCGCCCGGGAACATTCAGTACTTC. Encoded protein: CASSLVGAPGNIQYF.

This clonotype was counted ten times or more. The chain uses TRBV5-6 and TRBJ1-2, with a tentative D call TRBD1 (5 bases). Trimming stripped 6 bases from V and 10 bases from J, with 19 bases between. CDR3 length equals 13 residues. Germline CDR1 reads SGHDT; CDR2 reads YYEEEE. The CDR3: CASTPRGWGNYTF. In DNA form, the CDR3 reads TGTGCCAGCACCCCTCGGGGTTGGGGGAACTACACCTTC. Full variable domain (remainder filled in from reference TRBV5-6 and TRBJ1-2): DAGVTQSPTHLIKTRGQQVTLRCSPKSGHDTVSWYQQALGQGPQFIFQYYEEEERQRGNFPDRFSGHQFPNYSSELNVNALLLGDSALYLCASTPRGWGNYTFGSGTRLTVV.

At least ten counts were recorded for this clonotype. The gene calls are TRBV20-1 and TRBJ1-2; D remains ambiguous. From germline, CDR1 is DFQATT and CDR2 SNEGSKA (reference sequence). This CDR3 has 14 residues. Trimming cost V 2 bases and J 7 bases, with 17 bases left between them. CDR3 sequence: CSARPADGLGGYTF. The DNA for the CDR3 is TGCAGTGCTAGACCAGCGGACGGCCTCGGTGGCTACACCTTC.

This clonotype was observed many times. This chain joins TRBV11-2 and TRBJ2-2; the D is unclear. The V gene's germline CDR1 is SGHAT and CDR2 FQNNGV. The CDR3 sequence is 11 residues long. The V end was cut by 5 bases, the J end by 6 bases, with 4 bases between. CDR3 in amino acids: CASSPPGELFF. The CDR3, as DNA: TGTGCCAGCAGCCCTCCCGGGGAGCTGTTTTTT.

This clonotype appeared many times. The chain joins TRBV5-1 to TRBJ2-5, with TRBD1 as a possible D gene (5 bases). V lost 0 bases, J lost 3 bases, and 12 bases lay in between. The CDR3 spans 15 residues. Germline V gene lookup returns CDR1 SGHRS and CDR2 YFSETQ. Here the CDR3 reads CASSLDYRTKETQYF. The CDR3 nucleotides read TGCGCCAGCAGCTTGGATTATCGGACAAAAGAGACCCAGTACTTC. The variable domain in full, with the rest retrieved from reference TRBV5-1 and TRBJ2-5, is KAGVTQTPRYLIKTRGQQVTLSCSPISGHRSVSWYQQTPGQGLQFLFEYFSETQRNKGNFPGRFSGRQFSNSRSEMNVSTLELGDSALYLCASSLDYRTKETQYFGPGTRLLVL.

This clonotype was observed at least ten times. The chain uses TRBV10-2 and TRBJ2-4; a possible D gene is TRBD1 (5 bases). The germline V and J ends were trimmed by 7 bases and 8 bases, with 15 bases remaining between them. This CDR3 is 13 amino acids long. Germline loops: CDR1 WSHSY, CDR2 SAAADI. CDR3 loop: CASNSLDTDIQYF. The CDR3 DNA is TGCGCCAGCAACTCCTTGGACACGGACATTCAGTACTTC.

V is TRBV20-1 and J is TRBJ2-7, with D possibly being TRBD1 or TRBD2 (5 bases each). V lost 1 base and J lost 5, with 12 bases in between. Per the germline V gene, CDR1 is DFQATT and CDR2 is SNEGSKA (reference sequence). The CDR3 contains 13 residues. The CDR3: CSARGSRENEQYF. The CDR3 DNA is TGCAGTGCTAGAGGTAGCAGGGAGAACGAGCAGTACTTC.

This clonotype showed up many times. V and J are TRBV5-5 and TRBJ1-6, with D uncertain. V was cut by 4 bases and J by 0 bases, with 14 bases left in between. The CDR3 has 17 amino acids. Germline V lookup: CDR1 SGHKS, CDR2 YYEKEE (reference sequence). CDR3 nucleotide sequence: TGTGCCAGCAGCGGGTTCCCCGGGAGCTCCTATAATTCACCCCTCCACTTT. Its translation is CASSGFPGSSYNSPLHF. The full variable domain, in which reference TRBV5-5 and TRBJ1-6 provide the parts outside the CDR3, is DAGVTQSPTHLIKTRGQQVTLRCSPISGHKSVSWYQQVLGQGPQFIFQYYEKEERGRGNFPDRFSARQFPNYSSELNVNALLLGDSALYLCASSGFPGSSYNSPLHFGNGTRLTVT.

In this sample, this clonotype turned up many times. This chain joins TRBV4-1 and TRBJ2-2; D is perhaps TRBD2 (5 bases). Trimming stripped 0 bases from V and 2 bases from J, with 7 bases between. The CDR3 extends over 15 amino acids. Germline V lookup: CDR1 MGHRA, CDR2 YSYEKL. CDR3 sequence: CASSQEAANTGELFF. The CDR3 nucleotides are TGCGCCAGCAGCCAAGAAGCGGCCAACACCGGGGAGCTGTTTTTT.

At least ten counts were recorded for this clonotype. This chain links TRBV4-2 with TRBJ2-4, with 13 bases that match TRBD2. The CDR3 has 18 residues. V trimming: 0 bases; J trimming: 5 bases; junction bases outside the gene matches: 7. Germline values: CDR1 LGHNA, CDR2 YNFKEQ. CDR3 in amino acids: CASSQETSGGANENIQYF. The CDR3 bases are TGTGCCAGCAGCCAAGAAACTAGCGGGGGGGCGAATGAAAACATTCAGTACTTC.

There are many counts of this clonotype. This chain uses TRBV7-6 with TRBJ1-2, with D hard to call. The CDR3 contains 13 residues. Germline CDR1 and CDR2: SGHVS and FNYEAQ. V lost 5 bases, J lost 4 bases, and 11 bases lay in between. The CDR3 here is CASSGDGVYGYTF. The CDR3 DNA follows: TGTGCCAGCAGCGGTGACGGGGTCTATGGCTACACCTTC.

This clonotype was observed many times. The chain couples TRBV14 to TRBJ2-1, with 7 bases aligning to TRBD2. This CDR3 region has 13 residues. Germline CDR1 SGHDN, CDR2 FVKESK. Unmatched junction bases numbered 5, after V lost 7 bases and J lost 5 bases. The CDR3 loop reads CASNLGGNNEQFF. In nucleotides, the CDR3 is TGTGCCAGCAACCTGGGGGGGAACAATGAGCAGTTCTTC.

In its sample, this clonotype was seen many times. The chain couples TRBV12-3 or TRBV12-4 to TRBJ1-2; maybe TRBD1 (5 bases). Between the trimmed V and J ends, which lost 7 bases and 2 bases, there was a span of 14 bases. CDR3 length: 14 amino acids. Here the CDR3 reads CASIRAGPNYGYTF. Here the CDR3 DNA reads TGTGCCAGCATCCGGGCGGGGCCCAACTATGGCTACACCTTC.

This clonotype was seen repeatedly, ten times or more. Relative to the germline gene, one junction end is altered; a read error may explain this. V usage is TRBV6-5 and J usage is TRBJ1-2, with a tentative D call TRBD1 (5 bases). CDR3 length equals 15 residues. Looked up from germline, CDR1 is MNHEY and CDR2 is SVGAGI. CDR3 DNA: TGTGCCAGCAGTAACTCGGGACTCCCCGGGGAGGGCTACACCTTC. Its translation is CASSNSGLPGEGYTF.

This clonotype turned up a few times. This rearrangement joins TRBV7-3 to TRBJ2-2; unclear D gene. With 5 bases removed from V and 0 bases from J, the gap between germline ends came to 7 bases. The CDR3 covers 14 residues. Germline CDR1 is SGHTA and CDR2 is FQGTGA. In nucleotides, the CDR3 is TGTGCCAGCAGCGAACAGTCGAACACCGGGGAGCTGTTTTTT. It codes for CASSEQSNTGELFF. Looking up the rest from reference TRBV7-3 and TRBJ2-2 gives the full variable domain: GAGVSQTPSNKVTEKGKYVELRCDPISGHTALYWYRQSLGQGPEFLIYFQGTGAADDSGLPNDRFFAVRPEGSVSTLKIQRTERGDSAVYLCASSEQSNTGELFFGEGSRLTVL.

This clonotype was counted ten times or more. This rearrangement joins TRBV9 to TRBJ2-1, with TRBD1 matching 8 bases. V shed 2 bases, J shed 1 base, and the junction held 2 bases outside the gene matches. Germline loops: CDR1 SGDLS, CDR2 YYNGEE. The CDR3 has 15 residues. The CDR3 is CASSVTGGSYNEQFF. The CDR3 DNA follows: TGTGCCAGCAGCGTCACAGGGGGGTCCTACAATGAGCAGTTCTTC.

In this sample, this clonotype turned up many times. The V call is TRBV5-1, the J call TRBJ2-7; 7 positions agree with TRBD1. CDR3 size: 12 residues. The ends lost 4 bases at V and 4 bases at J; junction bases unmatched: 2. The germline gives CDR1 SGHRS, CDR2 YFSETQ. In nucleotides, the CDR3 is TGCGCCAGCAGCCTGGGACAGTACGAGCAGTACTTC. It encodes CASSLGQYEQYF.

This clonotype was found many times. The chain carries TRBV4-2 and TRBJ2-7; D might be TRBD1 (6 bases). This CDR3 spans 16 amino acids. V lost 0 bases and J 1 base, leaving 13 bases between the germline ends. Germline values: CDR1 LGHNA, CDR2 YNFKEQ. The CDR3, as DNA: TGTGCCAGCAGCCAAGATGGGACATTTACTTCCTACGAGCAGTACTTC. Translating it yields CASSQDGTFTSYEQYF.

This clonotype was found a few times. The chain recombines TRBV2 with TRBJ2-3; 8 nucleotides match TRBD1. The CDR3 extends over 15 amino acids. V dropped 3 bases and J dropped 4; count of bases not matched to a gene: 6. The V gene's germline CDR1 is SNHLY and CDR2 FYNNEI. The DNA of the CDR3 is TGTGCCAGCAGTGACCACAGGGGGTCGGCAGATACGCAGTATTTT. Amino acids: CASSDHRGSADTQYF.

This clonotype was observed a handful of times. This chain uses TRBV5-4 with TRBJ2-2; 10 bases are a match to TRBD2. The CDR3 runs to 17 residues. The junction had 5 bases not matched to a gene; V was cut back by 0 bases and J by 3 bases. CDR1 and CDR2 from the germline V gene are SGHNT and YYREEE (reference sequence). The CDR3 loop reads CASSLGLAGAHTGELFF. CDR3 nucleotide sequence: TGTGCCAGCAGCTTGGGTCTAGCGGGGGCCCACACCGGGGAGCTGTTTTTT.

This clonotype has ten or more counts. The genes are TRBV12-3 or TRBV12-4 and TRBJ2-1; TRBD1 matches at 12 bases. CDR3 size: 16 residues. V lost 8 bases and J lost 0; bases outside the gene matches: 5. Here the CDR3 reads CASAGQGASSYNEQFF. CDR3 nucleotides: TGTGCCAGCGCGGGACAGGGGGCGAGCTCCTACAATGAGCAGTTCTTC.

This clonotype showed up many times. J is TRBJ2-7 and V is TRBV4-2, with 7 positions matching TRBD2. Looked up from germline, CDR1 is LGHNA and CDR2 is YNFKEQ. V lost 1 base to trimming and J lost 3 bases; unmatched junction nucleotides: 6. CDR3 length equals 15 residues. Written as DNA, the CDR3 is TGTGCCAGCAGCCAAGGCCTGGAGCGGGGCTACGAGCAGTACTTC. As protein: CASSQGLERGYEQYF.

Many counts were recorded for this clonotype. Written as DNA, the CDR3 is TGTGCCAGTCACGACCTCAATTCACCCCTCCACTTT. Translation gives CASHDLNSPLHF. The gene calls are TRBV19 and TRBJ1-6; D call uncertain. Germline-derived CDR1 and CDR2 are LNHDA and SQIVND (reference sequence). This CDR3 is built from 12 residues. Deletions cut 8 bases from V and 7 bases from J, with 9 bases between.

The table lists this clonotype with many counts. In DNA, the CDR3 is TGCAGCGTTGTACGTCAAGCGGGGTACACAGATACGCAGTATTTT. It translates to CSVVRQAGYTDTQYF. The rearrangement links TRBV29-1 to TRBJ2-3, with 7 positions matching TRBD2. CDR1 and CDR2 from the germline V gene are SQVTM and ANQGSEA. V dropped 4 bases and J dropped 2; count of bases not matched to a gene: 9. The CDR3 has 15 amino acids.

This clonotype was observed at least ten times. The CDR3 DNA reads as TGTGCCAGCAGCTTGGGGGCACGATCGGGCGAGCAGTACGTC. Protein product: CASSLGARSGEQYV. V usage is TRBV5-4 and J usage is TRBJ2-7; D is ambiguous. V lost 0 bases and J 6 bases, leaving 13 bases between the germline ends. The germline CDR1 and CDR2 sequences are SGHNT and YYREEE (reference sequence). This CDR3 has 14 residues.

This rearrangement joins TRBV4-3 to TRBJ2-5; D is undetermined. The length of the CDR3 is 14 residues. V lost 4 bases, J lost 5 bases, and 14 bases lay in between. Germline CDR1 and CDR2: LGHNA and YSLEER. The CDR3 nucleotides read TGCGCCAGCAGCCTAGACGACCGCCCGGAGACCCAGTACTTC. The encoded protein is CASSLDDRPETQYF.

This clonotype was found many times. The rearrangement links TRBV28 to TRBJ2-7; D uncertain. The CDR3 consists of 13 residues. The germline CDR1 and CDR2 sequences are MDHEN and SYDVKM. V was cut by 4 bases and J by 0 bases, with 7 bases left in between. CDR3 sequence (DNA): TGTGCCAGCAGTTGGGGTAGCTCCTACGAGCAGTACGTC. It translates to CASSWGSSYEQYV.

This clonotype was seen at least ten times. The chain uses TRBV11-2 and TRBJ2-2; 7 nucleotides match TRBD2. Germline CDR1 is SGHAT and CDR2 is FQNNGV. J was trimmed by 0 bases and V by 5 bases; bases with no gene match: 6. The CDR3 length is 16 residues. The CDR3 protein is CASSPLRGANTGELFF. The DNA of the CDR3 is TGTGCCAGCAGCCCGCTCCGGGGGGCGAACACCGGGGAGCTGTTTTTT.

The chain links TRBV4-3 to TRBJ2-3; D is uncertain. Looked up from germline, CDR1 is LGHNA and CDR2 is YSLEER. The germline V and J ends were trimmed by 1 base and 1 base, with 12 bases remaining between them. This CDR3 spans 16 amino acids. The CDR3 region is CASSQAHGFGTDTQYF. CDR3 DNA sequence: TGCGCCAGCAGCCAAGCTCACGGGTTTGGCACAGATACGCAGTATTTT.

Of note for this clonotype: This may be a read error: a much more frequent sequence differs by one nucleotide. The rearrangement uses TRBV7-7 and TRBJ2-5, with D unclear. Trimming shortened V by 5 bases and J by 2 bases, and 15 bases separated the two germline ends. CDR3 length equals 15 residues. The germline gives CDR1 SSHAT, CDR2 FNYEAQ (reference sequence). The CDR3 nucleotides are TGTGCCAGCAGCCCAGCGTGGGGTGCGCAAGAGACCCAGTACTTC. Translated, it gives CASSPAWGAQETQYF.

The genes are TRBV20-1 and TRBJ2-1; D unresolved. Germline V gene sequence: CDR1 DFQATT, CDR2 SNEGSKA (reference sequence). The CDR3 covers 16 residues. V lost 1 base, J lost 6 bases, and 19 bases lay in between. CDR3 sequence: CSARVMSVRSFNEQFF. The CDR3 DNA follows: TGCAGTGCTAGAGTGATGTCAGTCCGTTCTTTCAATGAGCAGTTCTTC.

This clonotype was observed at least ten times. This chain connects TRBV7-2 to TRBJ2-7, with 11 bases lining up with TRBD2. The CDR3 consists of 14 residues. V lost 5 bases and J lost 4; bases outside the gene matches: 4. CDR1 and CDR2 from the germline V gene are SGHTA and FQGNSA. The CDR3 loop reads CASSPLAGVYEQYF. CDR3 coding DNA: TGTGCCAGCAGCCCACTAGCGGGGGTATACGAGCAGTACTTC. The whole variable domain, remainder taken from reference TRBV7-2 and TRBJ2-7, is GAGVSQSPSNKVTEKGKDVELRCDPISGHTALYWYRQSLGQGLEFLIYFQGNSAPDKSGLPSDRFSAERTGGSVSTLTIQRTQQEDSAVYLCASSPLAGVYEQYFGPGTRLTVT.